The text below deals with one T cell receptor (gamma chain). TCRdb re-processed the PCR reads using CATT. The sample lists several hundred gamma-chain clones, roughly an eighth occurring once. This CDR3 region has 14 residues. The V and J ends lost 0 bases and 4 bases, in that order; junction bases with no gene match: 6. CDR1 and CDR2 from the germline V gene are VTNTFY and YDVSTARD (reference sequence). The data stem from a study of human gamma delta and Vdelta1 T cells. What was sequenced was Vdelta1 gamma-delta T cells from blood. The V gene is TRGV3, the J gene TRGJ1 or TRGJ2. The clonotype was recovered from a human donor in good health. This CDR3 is CATWDRPGYYKKLF. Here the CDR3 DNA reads TGTGCCACCTGGGACAGGCCGGGGTATTATAAGAAACTCTTT.